Shown below are 27 T cell receptor beta chains from a single sample sequenced in a study of long-term antiretroviral therapy in people with HIV. Investigators performed immunoSEQ version v3.0 at survey level. The protocol was immunoSEQ multiplex PCR, while the TCRdb copy is restricted to in-frame clones and leaves out a portion. The sample has about 24,000 clones; roughly four fifths are singletons. The sample in question was unsorted PBMCs, obtained 0.7 years before starting antiretroviral therapy. The receptors come from a man younger than 40 with HIV.

This chain joins TRBV19 and TRBJ2-1; 7 bases line up with TRBD1. The trim removed 10 bases at V and 0 bases at J, leaving 6 bases unmatched. The CDR3 loop spans 14 amino acids. CDR1 is LNHDA and CDR2 is SQIVND in the germline V gene (reference sequence). The CDR3 sequence is CATRGQPSYNEQFF. The CDR3 coding sequence is TGTGCCACTAGGGGACAGCCCTCCTACAATGAGCAGTTCTTC.

This chain uses TRBV7-6 with TRBJ2-7; 10 nucleotides match TRBD2. V was pared by 2 bases and J by 2 bases, with 3 bases of the junction left unmatched. The CDR3 runs to 15 residues. Germline CDR1 and CDR2: SGHVS and FNYEAQ. CDR3 residues: CASSLLAGVAYEQYF. CDR3 in DNA: TGTGCCAGCAGCTTACTAGCGGGAGTTGCCTACGAGCAGTACTTC.

This clone has only one observation. This chain connects TRBV19 to TRBJ2-7, with D possibly matching TRBD2 (5 bases). The V end lost 3 bases, the J end lost 5 bases, and 23 bases lay between the germline ends. This CDR3 comprises 17 residues. Germline V gene sequence: CDR1 LNHDA, CDR2 SQIVND (reference sequence). CDR3 bases: TGTGCCAGTAGTATTGGAACTCGAAGGAGGATCGTCGACGAGCAGTACTTC. Amino acids: CASSIGTRRRIVDEQYF.

This clone showed up just once. The rearrangement joins TRBV11-2 to TRBJ2-7, with 7 bases aligning to TRBD1. Germline loops: CDR1 SGHAT, CDR2 FQNNGV. The CDR3 length is 16 residues. The J segment lost 1 base and the V segment lost 1 base, leaving 7 bases of the junction unmatched. The CDR3 nucleotides read TGTGCCAGCAGCTTAGCCCCCCGGGACAGATCCTACGAGCAGTACTTC. It encodes CASSLAPRDRSYEQYF.

The chain employs TRBV5-5 and TRBJ2-6, with D tentatively TRBD1 (6 bases). Germline V gene sequence: CDR1 SGHKS, CDR2 YYEKEE (reference sequence). V lost 4 bases to trimming and J lost 0 bases, with 11 bases between them. The CDR3 totals 16 residues. CDR3: CASSPDSFSGANVLTF. DNA of the CDR3: TGTGCCAGCAGCCCGGACAGCTTCTCTGGGGCCAACGTCCTGACTTTC. Full variable domain (rest looked up from reference TRBV5-5 and TRBJ2-6): DAGVTQSPTHLIKTRGQQVTLRCSPISGHKSVSWYQQVLGQGPQFIFQYYEKEERGRGNFPDRFSARQFPNYSSELNVNALLLGDSALYLCASSPDSFSGANVLTFGAGSRLTVL.

J is TRBJ2-7 and V is TRBV7-9; no firm D call. Looked up from germline, CDR1 is SEHNR and CDR2 is FQNEAQ (reference sequence). The V gene lost 5 bases and the J gene lost 0 bases, with 5 bases spanning the gap. The CDR3 consists of 12 residues. CDR3 region: CASSTLSYEQYF. For the CDR3, the DNA is TGTGCCAGCAGCACCCTCTCCTACGAGCAGTACTTC.

This clone was counted only a few times. The gene calls are TRBV5-6 and TRBJ2-7; D unclear. With 0 bases removed from V and 4 bases from J, the gap between germline ends came to 11 bases. This CDR3 spans 14 amino acids. Germline assignment: CDR1 SGHDT and CDR2 YYEEEE. CDR3 region: CASSLAGGRYEQYF. DNA for the CDR3: TGTGCCAGCAGCTTGGCGGGTGGGCGGTACGAGCAGTACTTC.

The V call is TRBV7-9, the J call TRBJ1-1, with TRBD1 as a possible D gene (5 bases). This CDR3 spans 17 amino acids. Germline V gives CDR1 SEHNR, CDR2 FQNEAQ (reference sequence). The V end lost 1 base, the J end lost 0 bases, and 15 bases lay between the germline ends. The CDR3 protein is CASSLESTGPMNTEAFF. In DNA, the CDR3 is TGTGCCAGCAGCTTAGAGAGCACAGGACCCATGAACACTGAAGCTTTCTTT.

The V and J genes are TRBV6-5 and TRBJ1-1; D call uncertain. Trimming stripped 1 base from V and 3 bases from J, with 0 bases between. Germline CDR1 is MNHEY and CDR2 is SVGAGI. CDR3 size: 11 residues. In DNA form, the CDR3 reads TGTGCCAGCAGTTACTACACTGAAGCTTTCTTT. Protein sequence: CASSYYTEAFF.

In its sample, this clone ranks as medium-sized. V and J are TRBV2 and TRBJ2-3; no firm D call. The germline V gene encodes CDR1 SNHLY and CDR2 FYNNEI. V lost 0 bases and J 1 base, leaving 11 bases between the germline ends. The CDR3 length is 16 residues. The CDR3 DNA follows: TGTGCCAGCAGTGAAGCTTCGTTAGGACGCACAGATACGCAGTATTTT. Residues: CASSEASLGRTDTQYF.

V and J are TRBV9 and TRBJ1-1, with 8 nucleotides matching TRBD1. Trimming cost V 3 bases and J 1 base; bases outside gene matches: 8. The CDR3 has 16 residues. Per germline, CDR1 SGDLS and CDR2 YYNGEE. CDR3 sequence reads: CASSAMQGAANTEAFF. DNA for the CDR3: TGTGCCAGCAGCGCGATGCAGGGGGCAGCGAACACTGAAGCTTTCTTT.

The V gene is TRBV7-6, the J gene TRBJ2-7; 7 bases fit TRBD1. The germline V gene encodes CDR1 SGHVS and CDR2 FNYEAQ. Unmatched junction bases numbered 6, after V lost 5 bases and J lost 2 bases. The CDR3 runs to 14 residues. CDR3 region: CASSPGTDPYEQYF. For the CDR3, the DNA is TGTGCCAGCAGCCCCGGGACAGATCCCTACGAGCAGTACTTC.

The chain links TRBV10-3 to TRBJ2-7; 7 nucleotides agree with TRBD1. V shed 10 bases, J shed 4 bases, and the junction held 13 bases outside the gene matches. The CDR3 consists of 14 residues. CDR1 and CDR2 (germline): ENHRY, SYGVKD. This CDR3 reads CATNRGKGPYEQYF. CDR3 DNA: TGTGCCACCAACAGGGGCAAGGGTCCATACGAGCAGTACTTC.

The chain links TRBV21-1 to TRBJ1-5; TRBD1 is taken as the D call from the table, unchecked against the DNA. TRBV21-1 is classified as a pseudogene. This CDR3 comprises 15 residues. CDR3 in amino acids: CASSKGGRGVQPQHF. CDR3 coding DNA: TGTGCCAGCAGCAAAGGTGGCAGGGGCGTTCAGCCCCAGCATTTT.

V usage is TRBV19 and J usage is TRBJ2-7; 12 bases match TRBD1. Germline CDR1 LNHDA, CDR2 SQIVND (reference sequence). The CDR3 has 17 residues. The trim removed 6 bases at V and 4 bases at J, leaving 13 bases unmatched. The DNA of the CDR3 is TGTGCCAGTAGGACCCCCGCGGGACAGGGGGCAAGATACGAGCAGTACTTC. It encodes CASRTPAGQGARYEQYF.

V gene TRBV5-1 combines with J gene TRBJ2-1; D tentatively fits TRBD1 or TRBD2 (5 bases each). Looked up from germline, CDR1 is SGHRS and CDR2 is YFSETQ. This CDR3 comprises 15 residues. Trimming pared 4 bases from V and 3 bases from J, leaving 14 bases between. This chain's CDR3 is CASSLSGTGYNEQFF. CDR3 coding DNA: TGCGCCAGCAGCCTGTCAGGGACGGGCTACAATGAGCAGTTCTTC. The full variable domain, rest sourced from reference TRBV5-1 and TRBJ2-1, is KAGVTQTPRYLIKTRGQQVTLSCSPISGHRSVSWYQQTPGQGLQFLFEYFSETQRNKGNFPGRFSGRQFSNSRSEMNVSTLELGDSALYLCASSLSGTGYNEQFFGPGTRLTVL.

The chain carries TRBV5-1 and TRBJ2-7; possible D gene TRBD1, 5 bases. V gave up 0 bases and J gave up 3 bases, with 13 bases separating them. There are 15 residues in the CDR3. CDR1 is SGHRS and CDR2 is YFSETQ in the germline V gene. DNA of the CDR3: TGCGCCAGCAGCTTGGAGTCGGGCAGGGTCTACGAGCAGTACTTC. Protein sequence: CASSLESGRVYEQYF.

J is TRBJ1-4 and V is TRBV19; maybe TRBD1 (5 bases). Germline V gene sequence: CDR1 LNHDA, CDR2 SQIVND (reference sequence). Trimming took off 3 bases at V and 0 bases at J, with 8 bases between the two ends. This CDR3 spans 15 amino acids. The CDR3: CASSMGPSTNEKLFF. The CDR3 DNA reads as TGTGCCAGTAGTATGGGGCCCTCAACTAATGAAAAACTGTTTTTT.

The rearrangement links TRBV9 to TRBJ1-2; D possibly corresponds to TRBD1 (5 bases). Germline V gene sequence: CDR1 SGDLS, CDR2 YYNGEE. The V end was cut by 3 bases, the J end by 4 bases, with 16 bases between. The CDR3 runs to 15 residues. Written as DNA, the CDR3 is TGTGCCAGCAGCGGTCGACAGCCACGGACCTATGGCTACACCTTC. Translating gives CASSGRQPRTYGYTF.

The chain couples TRBV14 to TRBJ1-1, with unresolved D. Trimming shortened V by 4 bases and J by 4 bases, and 16 bases separated the two germline ends. The CDR3 covers 15 residues. Looked up from germline, CDR1 is SGHDN and CDR2 is FVKESK. The CDR3 nucleotides are TGTGCCAGCAGCCCTAAACAAGGTAGAGGCACTGAAGCTTTCTTT. Amino acid sequence: CASSPKQGRGTEAFF.

The chain uses TRBV28 and TRBJ2-7; D is perhaps TRBD2 (5 bases). V lost 4 bases to trimming and J lost 9 bases, with 16 bases between them. CDR1 MDHEN and CDR2 SYDVKM come from the germline V gene. The CDR3 is 13 amino acids. CDR3 in DNA: TGTGCCAGCAGTTCCCCGGGGAGAGCGGTGCAGTACTTC. As protein: CASSSPGRAVQYF.

The gene calls are TRBV21-1 and TRBJ2-3. TRBV21-1 is termed a pseudogene. This CDR3 comprises 15 residues. This CDR3 is CASSKDQNQDDTQYF. The CDR3, as DNA: TGTGCCAGCAGCAAAGACCAGAACCAAGACGATACGCAGTATTTT.

The chain links TRBV19 to TRBJ2-1, with unresolved D. This CDR3 has 14 residues. Germline-derived CDR1 and CDR2 are LNHDA and SQIVND (reference sequence). Trimming took off 7 bases at V and 8 bases at J, with 18 bases between the two ends. For the CDR3, the DNA is TGTGCCAGTAACGCTCAATCCTCCCTGGATGAGCAGTTCTTC. This gives the protein CASNAQSSLDEQFF.

This chain's CDR3 is CAWQGDPSPRTEAFF. CDR3 bases: TGTGCCTGGCAGGGGGATCCCAGTCCGCGTACTGAAGCTTTCTTT. The chain recombines TRBV30 with TRBJ1-1, with 7 bases matching TRBD1. V shed 5 bases, J shed 5 bases, and the junction held 14 bases outside the gene matches. The germline V gene has CDR1 GTSNPN and CDR2 SVGIG (reference sequence). This CDR3 contains 15 residues.

This chain uses TRBV4-1 with TRBJ2-1, with TRBD2 matching over 13 bases. The CDR3 runs to 15 residues. Germline trimming cut 3 bases from V and 8 bases from J; bases unmatched to any gene: 4. Germline V gene data show CDR1 as MGHRA and CDR2 as YSYEKL. CDR3 DNA: TGCGCCAGCAGCCACCCCGGGACTAGCGGGGATGAGCAGTTCTTC. Translating gives CASSHPGTSGDEQFF.

The chain combines TRBV7-2 with TRBJ2-7; 8 bases map to TRBD1. CDR3 size: 13 residues. Germline assignment: CDR1 SGHTA and CDR2 FQGNSA. The J segment lost 9 bases and the V segment lost 1 base, leaving 5 bases of the junction unmatched. In DNA, the CDR3 is TGTGCCAGCAGCTTAGGGACAGGGAGATCGCAGTACTTC. Translating it yields CASSLGTGRSQYF. Complete variable domain (other parts from reference TRBV7-2 and TRBJ2-7): GAGVSQSPSNKVTEKGKDVELRCDPISGHTALYWYRQSLGQGLEFLIYFQGNSAPDKSGLPSDRFSAERTGGSVSTLTIQRTQQEDSAVYLCASSLGTGRSQYFGPGTRLTVT.

The chain employs TRBV6-1 and TRBJ1-3; maybe TRBD1 (5 bases). V lost 1 base and J 4 bases, leaving 5 bases between the germline ends. The CDR3 spans 13 residues. Looked up from germline, CDR1 is MNHNS and CDR2 is SASEGT. The DNA for the CDR3 is TGTGCCAGCAGTGAAGGACAGGGAAACACCATATATTTT. This gives the protein CASSEGQGNTIYF.